The following is a TCR beta chain sequence with its context. This entry is derived from a study of shared clonotypes between healthy human individuals. There are 13 residues in the CDR3. Trimming stripped 6 bases from V and 7 bases from J, with 13 bases between. Germline V gene lookup returns CDR1 MNHEY and CDR2 SMNVEV (reference sequence). Method: immunoSEQ multiplex PCR; TCRdb's copy keeps in-frame clones and lacks some. The sample lists 2 million to 2.5 million clones, 85% to 95% occurring once. A CD45RA-negative memory subset and a CD45RA+ naive subset were separated from the CD4+ cells. This sequence was found in a man between 18 and 29 years old in good health. Some clones in this sample may be carry-over from other donors' samples. The chain recombines TRBV27 with TRBJ1-5, with D unclear. The specimen was naive CD4+ T cells from PBMCs. As for subset: CD45RA+ positively selected. CDR3 in amino acids: CASSQRTGQPQHF. The CDR3 DNA follows: TGTGCCAGCAGCCAGCGGACGGGGCAGCCCCAGCATTTT.